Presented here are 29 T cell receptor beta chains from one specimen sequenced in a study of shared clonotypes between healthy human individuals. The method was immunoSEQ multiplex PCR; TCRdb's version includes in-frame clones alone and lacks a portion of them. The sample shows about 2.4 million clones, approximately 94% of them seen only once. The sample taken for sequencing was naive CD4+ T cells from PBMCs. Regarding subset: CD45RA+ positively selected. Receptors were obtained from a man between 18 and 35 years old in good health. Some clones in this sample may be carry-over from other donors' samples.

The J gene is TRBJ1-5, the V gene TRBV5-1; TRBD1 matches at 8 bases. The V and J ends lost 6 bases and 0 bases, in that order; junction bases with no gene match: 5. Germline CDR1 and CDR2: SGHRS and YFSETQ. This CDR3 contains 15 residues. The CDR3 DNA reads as TGCGCCAGCACCCGGACAGGGAATAGCAATCAGCCCCAGCATTTT. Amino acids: CASTRTGNSNQPQHF.

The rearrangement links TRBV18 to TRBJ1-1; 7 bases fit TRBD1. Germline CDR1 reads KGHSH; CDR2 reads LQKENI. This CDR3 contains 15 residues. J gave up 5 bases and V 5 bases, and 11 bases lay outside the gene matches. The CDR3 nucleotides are TGTGCCAGCTCATGGGCGACAGGGCGGAAAACTGAAGCTTTCTTT. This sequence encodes CASSWATGRKTEAFF.

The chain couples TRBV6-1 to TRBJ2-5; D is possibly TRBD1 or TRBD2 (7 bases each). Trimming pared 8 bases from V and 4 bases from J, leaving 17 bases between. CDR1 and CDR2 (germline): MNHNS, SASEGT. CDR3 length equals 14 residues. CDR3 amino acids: CASPGEGAVETQYF. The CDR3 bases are TGTGCCAGCCCAGGGGAGGGGGCAGTAGAGACCCAGTACTTC.

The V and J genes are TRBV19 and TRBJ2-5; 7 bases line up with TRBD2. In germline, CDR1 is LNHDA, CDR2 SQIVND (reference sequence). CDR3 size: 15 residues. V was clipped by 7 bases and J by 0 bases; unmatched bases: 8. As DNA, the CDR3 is TGTGCCAGTACCCGATACGGGGGGTACCAAGAGACCCAGTACTTC. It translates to CASTRYGGYQETQYF.

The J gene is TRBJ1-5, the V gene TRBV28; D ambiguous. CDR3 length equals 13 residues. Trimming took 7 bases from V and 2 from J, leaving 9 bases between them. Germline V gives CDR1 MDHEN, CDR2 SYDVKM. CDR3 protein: CASTAERNQPQHF. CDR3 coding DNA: TGTGCCAGCACGGCAGAACGCAATCAGCCCCAGCATTTT. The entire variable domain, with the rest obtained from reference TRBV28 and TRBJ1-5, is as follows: DVKVTQSSRYLVKRTGEKVFLECVQDMDHENMFWYRQDPGLGLRLIYFSYDVKMKEKGDIPEGYSVSREKKERFSLILESASTNQTSMYLCASTAERNQPQHFGDGTRLSIL.

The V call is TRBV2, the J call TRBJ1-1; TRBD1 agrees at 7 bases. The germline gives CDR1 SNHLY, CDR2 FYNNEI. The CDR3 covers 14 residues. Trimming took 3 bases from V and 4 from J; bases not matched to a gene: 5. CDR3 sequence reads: CASSDVRGGTEAFF. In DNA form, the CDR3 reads TGTGCCAGCAGTGATGTCAGGGGGGGCACTGAAGCTTTCTTT. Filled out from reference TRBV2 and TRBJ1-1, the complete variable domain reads EPEVTQTPSHQVTQMGQEVILRCVPISNHLYFYWYRQILGQKVEFLVSFYNNEISEKSEIFDDQFSVERPDGSNFTLKIRSTKLEDSAMYFCASSDVRGGTEAFFGQGTRLTVV.

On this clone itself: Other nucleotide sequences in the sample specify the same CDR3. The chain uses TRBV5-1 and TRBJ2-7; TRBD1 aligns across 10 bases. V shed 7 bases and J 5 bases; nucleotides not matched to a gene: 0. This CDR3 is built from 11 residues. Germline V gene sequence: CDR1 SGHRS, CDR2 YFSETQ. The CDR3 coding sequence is TGCGCCAGCGGGACAGGGGACGAGCAGTACTTC. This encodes CASGTGDEQYF.

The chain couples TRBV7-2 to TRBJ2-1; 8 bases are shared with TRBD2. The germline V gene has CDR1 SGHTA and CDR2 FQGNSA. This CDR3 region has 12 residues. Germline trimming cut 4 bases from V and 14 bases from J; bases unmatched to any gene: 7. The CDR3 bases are TGTGCCAGCAGCTATAATAGCGGGATGGAGTTCTTC. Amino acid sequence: CASSYNSGMEFF.

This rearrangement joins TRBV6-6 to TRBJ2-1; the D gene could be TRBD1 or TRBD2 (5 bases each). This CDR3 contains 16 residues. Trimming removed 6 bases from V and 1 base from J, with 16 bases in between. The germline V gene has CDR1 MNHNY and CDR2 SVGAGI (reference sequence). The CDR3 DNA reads TGTGCCAGCAGATCACTCCTGGGGGAATCCTACAATGAGCAGTTCTTC. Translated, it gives CASRSLLGESYNEQFF.

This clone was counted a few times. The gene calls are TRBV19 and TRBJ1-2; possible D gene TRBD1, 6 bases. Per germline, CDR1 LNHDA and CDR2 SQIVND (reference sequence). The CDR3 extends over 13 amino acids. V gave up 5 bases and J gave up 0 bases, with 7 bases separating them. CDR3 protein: CASSGQTNYGYTF. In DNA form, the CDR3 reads TGTGCCAGTAGTGGACAGACTAACTATGGCTACACCTTC.

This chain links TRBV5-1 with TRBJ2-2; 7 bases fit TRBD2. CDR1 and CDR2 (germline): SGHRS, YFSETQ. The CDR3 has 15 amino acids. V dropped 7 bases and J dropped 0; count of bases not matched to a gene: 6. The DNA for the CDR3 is TGCGCCAGCGCCCCTAGCGGTTCGAACACCGGGGAGCTGTTTTTT. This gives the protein CASAPSGSNTGELFF.

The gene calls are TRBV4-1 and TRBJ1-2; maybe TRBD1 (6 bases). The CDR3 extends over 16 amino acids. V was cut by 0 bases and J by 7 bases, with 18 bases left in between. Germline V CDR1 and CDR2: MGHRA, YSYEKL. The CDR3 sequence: CASSQDVPRGGFGYTF. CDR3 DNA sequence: TGCGCCAGCAGCCAAGATGTCCCCAGGGGCGGTTTTGGCTACACCTTC.

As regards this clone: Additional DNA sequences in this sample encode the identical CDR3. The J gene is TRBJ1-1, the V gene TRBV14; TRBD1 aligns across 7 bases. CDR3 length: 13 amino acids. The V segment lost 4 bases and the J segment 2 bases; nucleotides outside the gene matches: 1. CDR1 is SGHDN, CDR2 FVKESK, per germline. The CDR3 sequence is CASSRDRNTEAFF. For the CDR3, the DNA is TGTGCCAGCAGCCGGGACAGAAACACTGAAGCTTTCTTT.

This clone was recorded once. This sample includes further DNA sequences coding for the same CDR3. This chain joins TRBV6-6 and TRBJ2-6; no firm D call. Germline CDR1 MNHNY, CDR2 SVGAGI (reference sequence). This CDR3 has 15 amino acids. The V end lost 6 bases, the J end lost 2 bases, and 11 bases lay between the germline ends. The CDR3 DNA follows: TGTGCCAGCAGACACCAATATGCTGGGGCCAACGTCCTGACTTTC. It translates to CASRHQYAGANVLTF.

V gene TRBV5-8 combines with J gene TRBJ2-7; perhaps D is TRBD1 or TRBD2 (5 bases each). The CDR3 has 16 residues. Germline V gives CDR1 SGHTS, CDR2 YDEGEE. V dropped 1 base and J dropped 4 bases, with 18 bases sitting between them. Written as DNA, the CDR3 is TGTGCCAGCAGCTTGTGGGCCGTGAGGGGCATGTACGAGCAGTACTTC. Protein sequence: CASSLWAVRGMYEQYF.

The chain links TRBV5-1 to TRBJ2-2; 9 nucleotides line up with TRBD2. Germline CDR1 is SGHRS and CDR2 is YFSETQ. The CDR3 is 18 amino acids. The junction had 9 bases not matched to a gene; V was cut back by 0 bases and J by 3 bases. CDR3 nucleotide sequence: TGCGCCAGCAGCTTGGATGGGAGACTAGCGGTAGACACCGGGGAGCTGTTTTTT. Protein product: CASSLDGRLAVDTGELFF.

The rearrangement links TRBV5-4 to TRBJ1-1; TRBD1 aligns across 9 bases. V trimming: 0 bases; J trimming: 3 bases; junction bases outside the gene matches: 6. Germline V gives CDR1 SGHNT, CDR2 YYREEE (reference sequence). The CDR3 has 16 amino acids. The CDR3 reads CASSLGQGVQDTEAFF. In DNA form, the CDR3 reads TGTGCCAGCAGCTTGGGACAGGGGGTGCAGGACACTGAAGCTTTCTTT.

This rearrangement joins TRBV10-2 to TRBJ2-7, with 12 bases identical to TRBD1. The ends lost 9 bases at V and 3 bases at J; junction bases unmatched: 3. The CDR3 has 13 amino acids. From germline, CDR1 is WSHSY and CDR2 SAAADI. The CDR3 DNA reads TGCGCCAGTGGGACAGGGGGCAACTACGAGCAGTACTTC. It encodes CASGTGGNYEQYF.

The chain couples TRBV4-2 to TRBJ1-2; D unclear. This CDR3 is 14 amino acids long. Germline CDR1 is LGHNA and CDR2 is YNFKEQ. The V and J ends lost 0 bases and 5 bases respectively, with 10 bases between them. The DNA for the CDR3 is TGTGCCAGCAGCCAAGAAGTTCCTTTTTATGGCTACACCTTC. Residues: CASSQEVPFYGYTF.

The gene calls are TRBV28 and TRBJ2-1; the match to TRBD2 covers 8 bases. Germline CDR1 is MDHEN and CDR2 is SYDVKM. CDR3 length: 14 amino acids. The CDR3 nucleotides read TGTACCTCTAGCGGGCGGAGCTCCTACAATGAGCAGTTCTTC. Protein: CTSSGRSSYNEQFF.

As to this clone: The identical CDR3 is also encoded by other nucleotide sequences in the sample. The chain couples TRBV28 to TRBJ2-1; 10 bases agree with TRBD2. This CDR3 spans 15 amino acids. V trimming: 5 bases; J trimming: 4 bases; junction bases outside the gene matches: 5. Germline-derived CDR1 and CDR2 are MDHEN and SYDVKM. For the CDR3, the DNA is TGTGCCAGCAGTAGCAGCGGGGGGGGTTACAATGAGCAGTTCTTC. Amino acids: CASSSSGGGYNEQFF.

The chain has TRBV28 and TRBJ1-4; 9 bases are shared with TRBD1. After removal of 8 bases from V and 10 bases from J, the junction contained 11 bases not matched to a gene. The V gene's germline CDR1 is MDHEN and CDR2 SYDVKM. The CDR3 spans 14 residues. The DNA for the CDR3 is TGTGCCAGCGGGGACAGGGATGGGATTGTAAAACTGTTTTTT. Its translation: CASGDRDGIVKLFF. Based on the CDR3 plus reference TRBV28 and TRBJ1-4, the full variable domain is DVKVTQSSRYLVKRTGEKVFLECVQDMDHENMFWYRQDPGLGLRLIYFSYDVKMKEKGDIPEGYSVSREKKERFSLILESASTNQTSMYLCASGDRDGIVKLFFGSGTQLSVL.

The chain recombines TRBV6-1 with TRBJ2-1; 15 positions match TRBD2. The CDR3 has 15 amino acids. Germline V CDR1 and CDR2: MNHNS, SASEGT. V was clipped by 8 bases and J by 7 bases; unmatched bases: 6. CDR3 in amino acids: CASQTGTSGRNEQFF. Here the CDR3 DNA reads TGTGCCAGCCAGACCGGGACTAGCGGGAGGAATGAGCAGTTCTTC.

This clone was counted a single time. Written as DNA, the CDR3 is TGTGCCAGCAGCTTGCGGACAGGACAAGAGACCCAGTACTTC. This codes for CASSLRTGQETQYF. The V and J genes are TRBV5-4 and TRBJ2-5, with TRBD1 matching over 7 bases. CDR3 size: 14 residues. Per the germline V gene, CDR1 is SGHNT and CDR2 is YYREEE (reference sequence). V shed 1 base, J shed 2 bases, and the junction held 2 bases outside the gene matches.

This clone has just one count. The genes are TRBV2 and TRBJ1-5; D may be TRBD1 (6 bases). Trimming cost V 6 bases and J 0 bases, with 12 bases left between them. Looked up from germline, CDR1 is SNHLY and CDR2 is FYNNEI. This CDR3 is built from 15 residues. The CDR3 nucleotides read TGTGCCAGCAGGACGACAGGTGATAGCAATCAGCCCCAGCATTTT. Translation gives CASRTTGDSNQPQHF.

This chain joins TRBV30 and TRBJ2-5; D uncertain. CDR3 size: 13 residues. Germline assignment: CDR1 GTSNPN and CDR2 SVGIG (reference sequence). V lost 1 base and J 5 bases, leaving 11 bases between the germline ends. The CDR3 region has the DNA TGTGCCTGGAGTGGTTTACGGGCCGAGACCCAGTACTTC. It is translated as CAWSGLRAETQYF.

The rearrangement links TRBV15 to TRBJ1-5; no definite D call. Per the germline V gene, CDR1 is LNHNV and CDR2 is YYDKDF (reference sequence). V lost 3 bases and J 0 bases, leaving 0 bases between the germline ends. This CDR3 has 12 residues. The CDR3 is CATSSSNQPQHF. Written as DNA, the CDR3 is TGTGCCACCAGCAGTAGCAATCAGCCCCAGCATTTT.

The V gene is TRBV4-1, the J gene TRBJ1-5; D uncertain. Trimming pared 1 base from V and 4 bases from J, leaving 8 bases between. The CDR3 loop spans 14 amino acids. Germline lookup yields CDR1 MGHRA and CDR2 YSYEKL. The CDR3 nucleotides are TGCGCCAGCAGCCAAGGTCAGGAAAATCAGCCCCAGCATTTT. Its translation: CASSQGQENQPQHF.

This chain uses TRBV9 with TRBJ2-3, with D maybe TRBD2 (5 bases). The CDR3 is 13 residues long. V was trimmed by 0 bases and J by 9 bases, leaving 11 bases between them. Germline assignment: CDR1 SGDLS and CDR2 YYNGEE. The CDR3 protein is CASSVGETATQYF. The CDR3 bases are TGTGCCAGCAGCGTAGGGGAGACTGCCACGCAGTATTTT.